The 23 T cell receptor beta chains reported below all come from one sample, sequenced in a study of post-analysis software for immune sequencing data (dated by TCRdb to about 2015). These receptors' targets are unknown. Summary of the overall study and its limitations: Four to six TRBV segments, including TRBV5-6, TRBV5-1 and TRBV20-1, were significantly more frequent in patients than controls.

Library method: PCR. TCRdb records Illumina HiSeq 2500 as the sequencer. To reduce PCR and sequencing biases, unique molecular identifiers were incorporated into the TCR beta cDNA libraries. The raw public data were reprocessed by TCRdb itself: fastp quality trimming at Q25, MiXCR clonotype calling, in-frame beta chains only. Under each unique CDR3 protein, matching rows form one entry showing the most common genes and DNA. Within this sample are about 810,000 distinct CDR3 sequences, with 53% of them counted one time only. The biggest ten clones account for about 4.5% of the sample. Material: blood. These receptors originate from a girl aged 5-17 years with multiple sclerosis.

The chain couples TRBV7-2 to TRBJ2-7, with 9 positions matching TRBD2. Germline CDR1 and CDR2: SGHTA and FQGNSA. The length of the CDR3 is 15 residues. The V and J ends lost 0 bases and 3 bases, in that order; junction bases with no gene match: 3. The CDR3 DNA sequence: TGTGCCAGCAGCTTAGCGGGTAGCGGGAGCTACGAGCAGTACTTC. It specifies CASSLAGSGSYEQYF.

This chain joins TRBV12-3 or TRBV12-4 and TRBJ1-5; possible D gene TRBD1, 6 bases. V shed 6 bases and J shed 1 base, with 19 bases lying between them. The CDR3 contains 17 residues. This CDR3 is CASSHPGGALSNQPQHF. Here the CDR3 DNA reads TGTGCCAGCAGCCACCCTGGGGGGGCTTTGAGCAATCAGCCCCAGCATTTT.

The CDR3 loop is CSAPLAGGGSSYNEQFF. In DNA form, the CDR3 reads TGCAGTGCTCCCCTAGCGGGGGGCGGGAGCTCCTACAATGAGCAGTTCTTC. The chain combines TRBV20-1 with TRBJ2-1; 11 nucleotides match TRBD2. The CDR3 is 17 residues long. V gave up 5 bases and J gave up 0 bases; unmatched junction bases: 9. Germline-derived CDR1 and CDR2 are DFQATT and SNEGSKA (reference sequence).

The chain employs TRBV3-1 and TRBJ2-1, with 9 nucleotides matching TRBD2. The germline CDR1 and CDR2 sequences are LGHDT and YNNKEL (reference sequence). This CDR3 has 14 residues. The trim removed 2 bases at V and 7 bases at J, leaving 3 bases unmatched. DNA of the CDR3: TGTGCCAGCAGCCAAAGCGGGAGGAGGAATGAGCAGTTCTTC. Amino acid sequence: CASSQSGRRNEQFF.

This clonotype was counted only a few times. The chain joins TRBV12-3 or TRBV12-4 to TRBJ2-3; 13 bases are a match to TRBD2. CDR3 length equals 17 residues. Unmatched junction bases numbered 5, after V lost 3 bases and J lost 2 bases. This CDR3 reads CASSLRTSGGFTDTQYF. The CDR3 DNA reads TGTGCCAGCAGTTTGAGGACTAGCGGGGGCTTCACAGATACGCAGTATTTT.

The chain recombines TRBV2 with TRBJ1-1; TRBD1 might be the D (5 bases). This CDR3 has 13 residues. Looked up from germline, CDR1 is SNHLY and CDR2 is FYNNEI. Trimming took 8 bases from V and 0 from J, leaving 10 bases between them. The CDR3 loop reads CASGEGMNTEAFF. Written as DNA, the CDR3 is TGTGCCAGCGGGGAGGGGATGAACACTGAAGCTTTCTTT.

The V call is TRBV7-3, the J call TRBJ2-1, with 8 bases fitting TRBD2. Germline V CDR1 and CDR2: SGHTA, FQGTGA. V lost 2 bases, J lost 8 bases, and 11 bases stayed unmatched. This CDR3 is built from 16 residues. The CDR3 spells CASSLLGTSVLDEQFF. The DNA for the CDR3 is TGTGCCAGCAGCTTACTCGGGACTAGTGTTCTCGATGAGCAGTTCTTC.

On this clonotype itself: One end of the junction does not line up with germline, which may come from a read error. The chain links TRBV6-5 to TRBJ1-2; D uncertain. From germline, CDR1 is MNHEY and CDR2 SVGAGI. This CDR3 comprises 15 residues. The CDR3 sequence is CAGSDRAPRGYGYTF. The CDR3 DNA is TGTGCCGGCAGTGACCGGGCTCCTCGGGGCTATGGCTACACCTTC.

This sequence joins TRBV29-1 and TRBJ2-3; 9 bases map to TRBD1. The CDR3 extends over 16 amino acids. V was clipped by 6 bases and J by 0 bases; unmatched bases: 10. Germline V CDR1 and CDR2: SQVTM, ANQGSEA. As DNA, the CDR3 is TGCAGCGTGGGCCGGGACAGGGCTTCTAGCACAGATACGCAGTATTTT. Translation gives CSVGRDRASSTDTQYF.

The chain links TRBV7-2 to TRBJ2-5; 7 nucleotides line up with TRBD2. The CDR3 length is 14 residues. The trim removed 0 bases at V and 5 bases at J, leaving 3 bases unmatched. The V gene's germline CDR1 is SGHTA and CDR2 FQGNSA. The CDR3 protein is CASSLAAGVETQYF. The CDR3 DNA sequence: TGTGCCAGCAGCTTAGCTGCGGGGGTGGAGACCCAGTACTTC.

J is TRBJ2-2 and V is TRBV7-9; TRBD1 might be the D (6 bases). Germline-derived CDR1 and CDR2 are SEHNR and FQNEAQ (reference sequence). The CDR3 is made up of 14 amino acids. V was trimmed by 3 bases and J by 6 bases, leaving 11 bases between them. CDR3 nucleotides: TGTGCCAGCAGCTTTAGTGGGACACCCGGGGAGCTGTTTTTT. Amino acids: CASSFSGTPGELFF. The variable domain in full, with the rest retrieved from reference TRBV7-9 and TRBJ2-2, is DTGVSQNPRHKITKRGQNVTFRCDPISEHNRLYWYRQTLGQGPEFLTYFQNEAQLEKSRLLSDRFSAERPKGSFSTLEIQRTEQGDSAMYLCASSFSGTPGELFFGEGSRLTVL.

Written as DNA, the CDR3 is TGTGCCAGCAGCTTAGAGGTGGGGATCGGGAGATCACCAGAGACCCAGTACTTC. Amino acids: CASSLEVGIGRSPETQYF. This sequence joins TRBV7-2 and TRBJ2-5; maybe TRBD2 (6 bases). This CDR3 is 18 amino acids long. Germline loops: CDR1 SGHTA, CDR2 FQGNSA. V was pared by 1 base and J by 4 bases, with 22 bases between.

The genes are TRBV7-2 and TRBJ2-1, with TRBD2 as a possible D gene (6 bases). Looked up from germline, CDR1 is SGHTA and CDR2 is FQGNSA. The germline V and J ends were trimmed by 0 bases and 3 bases, with 9 bases remaining between them. The CDR3 is made up of 15 amino acids. CDR3 DNA: TGTACCAGCAGCTTAGCGTGGGACTTCTACAATGAGCAGTTCTTC. It specifies CTSSLAWDFYNEQFF.

V gene TRBV18 combines with J gene TRBJ1-2; D not certain. The V end lost 2 bases, the J end lost 4 bases, and 17 bases lay between the germline ends. Germline V CDR1 and CDR2: KGHSH, LQKENI. This CDR3 contains 16 residues. The CDR3 spells CASSPSGEAVSYGYTF. The CDR3 nucleotides read TGTGCCAGCTCACCATCCGGGGAGGCAGTCTCCTATGGCTACACCTTC.

This chain uses TRBV2 with TRBJ2-1; D might be TRBD2 (5 bases). V lost 2 bases and J 4 bases, leaving 12 bases between the germline ends. The V gene's germline CDR1 is SNHLY and CDR2 FYNNEI. The CDR3 extends over 15 amino acids. CDR3: CASSESASRYNEQFF. In DNA form, the CDR3 reads TGTGCCAGCAGTGAATCAGCTAGCAGATACAATGAGCAGTTCTTC.

The rearrangement joins TRBV20-1 to TRBJ2-7; TRBD2 is a possible D gene (5 bases). CDR3 length: 14 amino acids. From germline, CDR1 is DFQATT and CDR2 SNEGSKA (reference sequence). V lost 0 bases and J lost 4, with 13 bases in between. This CDR3 is CSARDLRVSYEQYF. CDR3 bases: TGCAGTGCTAGAGATCTGCGGGTCAGTTACGAGCAGTACTTC.

V gene TRBV29-1 combines with J gene TRBJ1-2, with D perhaps matching TRBD1 (5 bases). The germline V and J ends were trimmed by 7 bases and 6 bases, with 24 bases remaining between them. The CDR3 has 15 amino acids. CDR1 is SQVTM and CDR2 is ANQGSEA in the germline V gene. Here the CDR3 reads CSGDRAGKGGDGYTF. Written as DNA, the CDR3 is TGCAGCGGTGACCGGGCAGGGAAAGGCGGGGATGGCTACACCTTC.

The V gene is TRBV7-8, the J gene TRBJ1-2; the D gene is possibly TRBD1 (6 bases). V shed 1 base and J shed 4 bases, with 13 bases lying between them. The CDR3 is 15 residues long. Germline V lookup: CDR1 SGHVS, CDR2 FQNEAQ. CDR3 sequence: CASSLVGGRGYGYTF. CDR3 DNA sequence: TGTGCCAGCAGCTTAGTTGGGGGGCGAGGCTATGGCTACACCTTC. Based on the CDR3 plus reference TRBV7-8 and TRBJ1-2, the full variable domain is GAGVSQSPRYKVAKRGQDVALRCDPISGHVSLFWYQQALGQGPEFLTYFQNEAQLDKSGLPSDRFFAERPEGSVSTLKIQRTQQEDSAVYLCASSLVGGRGYGYTFGSGTRLTVV.

This chain connects TRBV7-2 to TRBJ2-1, with TRBD2 identical over 11 bases. CDR1 and CDR2 from the germline V gene are SGHTA and FQGNSA. The CDR3 is 16 amino acids. V lost 2 bases, J lost 4 bases, and 4 bases stayed unmatched. CDR3 nucleotide sequence: TGTGCCAGCAGCTTACTAGCGGGGGGTAGATACAATGAGCAGTTCTTC. As protein: CASSLLAGGRYNEQFF.

The genes are TRBV3-1 and TRBJ2-7, with D perhaps TRBD2 (6 bases). V was clipped by 1 base and J by 6 bases, with 16 bases between them. In germline, CDR1 is LGHDT, CDR2 YNNKEL (reference sequence). The CDR3 is 15 amino acids. CDR3 nucleotide sequence: TGTGCCAGCAGCCAAGGGAGGGGCCCCCATGGCGAGCAGTACTTC. It translates to CASSQGRGPHGEQYF.

This clonotype came up a few times. The V gene is TRBV27, the J gene TRBJ2-1; 7 bases agree with TRBD2. The ends lost 2 bases at V and 3 bases at J; junction bases unmatched: 7. The length of the CDR3 is 16 residues. CDR1 and CDR2 from the germline V gene are MNHEY and SMNVEV (reference sequence). CDR3 DNA sequence: TGTGCCAGCAGTTTACTAGCGGCCCTTATCTACAATGAGCAGTTCTTC. It codes for CASSLLAALIYNEQFF.

The chain recombines TRBV5-1 with TRBJ2-3, with no clear D. Trimming removed 5 bases at V and 4 bases at J, with 14 bases between. Germline V gene data show CDR1 as SGHRS and CDR2 as YFSETQ. CDR3 length equals 14 residues. The CDR3 region is CASSIPNPADTQYF. The CDR3 region has the DNA TGCGCCAGCAGTATTCCAAACCCGGCAGATACGCAGTATTTT.

The gene calls are TRBV29-1 and TRBJ1-2; 7 bases are shared with TRBD1. Per the germline V gene, CDR1 is SQVTM and CDR2 is ANQGSEA. The V gene end was trimmed by 6 bases and the J gene end by 6 bases; junction bases not matched to a gene: 10. The CDR3 runs 13 residues. The CDR3 region has the DNA TGCAGCGTGCGATCCGGGACAGAAAATGGCTACACCTTC. Translation gives CSVRSGTENGYTF.